Listed here are 2 T cell receptor beta chains from one sample, sequenced in a study of blood T cell repertoires in COVID-19. Sequencing used immunoSEQ multiplex PCR; TCRdb keeps in-frame clones, though not all of them. The table shows over 200,000 clones, with around nine tenths occurring only once. Specimen: peripheral blood. Receptors were obtained from a man in his forties or fifties who had recovered from COVID-19.

The chain links TRBV6-5 to TRBJ1-1; D possibly corresponds to TRBD1 (5 bases). This CDR3 region has 16 residues. Per the germline V gene, CDR1 is MNHEY and CDR2 is SVGAGI. The ends were cut back, 4 bases at V and 0 bases at J, with 15 bases in the middle. The CDR3 DNA is TGTGCCAGCAGTTTGGGGGGGAGGGTAATGAACACTGAAGCTTTCTTT. Its protein is CASSLGGRVMNTEAFF.

V usage is TRBV5-1 and J usage is TRBJ1-1; D is perhaps TRBD1 (6 bases). Per germline, CDR1 SGHRS and CDR2 YFSETQ. This CDR3 has 14 residues. The V gene lost 2 bases and the J gene lost 0 bases, with 8 bases spanning the gap. CDR3 amino acids: CASSFDRMNTEAFF. The CDR3 region has the DNA TGCGCCAGCAGCTTCGACAGGATGAACACTGAAGCTTTCTTT.